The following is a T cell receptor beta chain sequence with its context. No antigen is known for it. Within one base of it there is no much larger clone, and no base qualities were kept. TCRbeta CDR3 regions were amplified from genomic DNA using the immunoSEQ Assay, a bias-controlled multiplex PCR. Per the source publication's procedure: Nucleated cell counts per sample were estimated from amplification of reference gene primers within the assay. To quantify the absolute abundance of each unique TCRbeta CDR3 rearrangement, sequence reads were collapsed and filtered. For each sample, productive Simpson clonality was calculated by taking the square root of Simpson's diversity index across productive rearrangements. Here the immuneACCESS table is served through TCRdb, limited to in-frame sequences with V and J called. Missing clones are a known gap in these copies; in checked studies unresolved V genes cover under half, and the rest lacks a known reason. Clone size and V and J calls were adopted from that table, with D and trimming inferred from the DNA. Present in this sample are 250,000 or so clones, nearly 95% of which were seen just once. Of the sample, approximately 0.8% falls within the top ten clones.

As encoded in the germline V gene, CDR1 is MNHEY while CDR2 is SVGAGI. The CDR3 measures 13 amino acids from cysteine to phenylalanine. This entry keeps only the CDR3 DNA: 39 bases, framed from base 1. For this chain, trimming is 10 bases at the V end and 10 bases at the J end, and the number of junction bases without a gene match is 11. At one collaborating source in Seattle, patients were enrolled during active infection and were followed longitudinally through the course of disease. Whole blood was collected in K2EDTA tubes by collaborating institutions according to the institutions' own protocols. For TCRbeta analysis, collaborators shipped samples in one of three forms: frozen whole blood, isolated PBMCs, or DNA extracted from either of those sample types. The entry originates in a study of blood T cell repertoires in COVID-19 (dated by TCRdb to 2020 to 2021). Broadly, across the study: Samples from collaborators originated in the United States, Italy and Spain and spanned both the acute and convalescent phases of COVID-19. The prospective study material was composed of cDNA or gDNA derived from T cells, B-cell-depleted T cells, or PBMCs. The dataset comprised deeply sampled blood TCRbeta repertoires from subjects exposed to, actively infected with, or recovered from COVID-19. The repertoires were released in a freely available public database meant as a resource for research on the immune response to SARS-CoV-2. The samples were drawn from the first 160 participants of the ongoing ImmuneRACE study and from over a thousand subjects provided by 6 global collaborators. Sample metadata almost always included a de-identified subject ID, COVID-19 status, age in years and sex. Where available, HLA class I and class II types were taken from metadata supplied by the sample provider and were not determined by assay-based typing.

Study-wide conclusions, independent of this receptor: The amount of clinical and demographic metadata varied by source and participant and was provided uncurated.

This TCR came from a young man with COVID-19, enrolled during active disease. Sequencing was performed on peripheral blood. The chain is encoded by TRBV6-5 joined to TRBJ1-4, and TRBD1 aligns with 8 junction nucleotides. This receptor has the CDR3 CATQTGAIGKLFF. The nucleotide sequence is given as TGTGCCACCCAGACAGGGGCGATAGGAAAACTGTTTTTT.